This T cell receptor (beta chain) is from a study of blood T cell repertoires in COVID-19. Germline values: CDR1 MNHNY, CDR2 SVGAGI (reference sequence). The CDR3 loop spans 15 amino acids. Germline trimming cut 2 bases from V and 3 bases from J; bases unmatched to any gene: 4. In the original processing: Amplification from reference gene primers served as the basis for estimated nucleated cell counts. The method was immunoSEQ multiplex PCR; TCRdb's version includes in-frame clones alone and lacks a portion of them. The V and J calls and the clone size are those of that table, but D and trimming were determined from the DNA. The sample shows approximately 180,000 clones, more than 75% of them seen only once.

The source material was PBMCs or T cells enriched from blood (not recorded which). This chain connects TRBV6-6 to TRBJ1-1; 9 nucleotides align to TRBD1. The TCR comes from a human donor with acute COVID-19. The donor label of this sample is uncertain. CDR3 amino acids: CASSYRDRVHTEAFF. The CDR3 region has the DNA TGTGCCAGCAGTTACCGGGACAGGGTACACACTGAAGCTTTCTTT.